The entry that follows covers one TCR beta chain sequence. Its recognized antigen is unknown. Nothing much larger sits one base from this clone, and base qualities are not available. This sample is part of a study of T cells in localized non-small cell lung cancer (dated by TCRdb to the early 2020s). For the study in its entirety: T cell repertoires of 236 early-stage NSCLC patients were analyzed, with tumors being compared against uninvolved tumor-adjacent lungs. Of the NSCLC patients, 120 to 150 were male and approximately 110 were female, and the mean age was approximately 66 years. The cohort comprised roughly 240 treatment-naïve NSCLC patients with resected, localized lung tumors.

V and J are truncated by 7 bases and 0 bases respectively, leaving an intervening sequence of 5 bases. The CDR3 runs 11 amino acids, cysteine and phenylalanine included. Only CDR3 DNA is held: 33 bases, read in frame from base 1. The germline V gene supplies CDR1 SQVTM and CDR2 ANQGSEA. At diagnosis, tumor, uninvolved tumor-adjacent lung and peripheral blood were collected and then preserved as a mix of FFPE and fresh-frozen material. For TCR repertoire profiling, blood samples were analyzed in the form of peripheral blood mononuclear cells. TCR beta CDR3 regions were sequenced from DNA using the immunoSEQ Assay. Per the original workflow: To compute T cell density, TCR beta template counts were normalized to usable DNA, which was estimated by amplifying housekeeping genes. The preseqR package was used to estimate richness by extrapolating to 400,000 templates for PBMC samples and to 120,000 templates for tissue samples. Clonality was defined as one minus Pielou's evenness. Tissue-enriched TCRs were identified by differential abundance testing using productive amino-acid clonotypes, minimum total count 5 and alpha 0.1. The Jaccard Index and the Morisita Overlap Index were used to measure repertoire overlap between compartments. TCR beta CDR3s were clustered by GLIPH together with public tetramer-defined viral CDR3s, and at least three viral sequences plus V-gene enrichment were required for viral motifs. Entries here come from immuneACCESS through TCRdb and include only in-frame sequences with V and J called. Some clones fail to appear in such tables; in the studies checked, an unresolved V gene covers under half of the shortfall, and the cause of the remainder is unknown. V, J and clone size derive from that table, while D and trimming were established from the DNA sequence. The sample table shows tens of thousands of clones, and around four fifths are seen once. About two fifths of the sample belongs to the ten largest clones.

The investigation overall reported the following: Of the top 100 tumor clones, a median of approximately 60 were detected in paired uninvolved adjacent lung; roughly 29 were also among that lung's top 100. Because multi-region tumor sequencing was not done, intratumor heterogeneity could not be ruled out. Since the design was exploratory, TCR variables were selected using unadjusted p-values with no false-discovery rate correction. Uninvolved tumor-adjacent lung showed the highest T cell clonality, higher than tumor, which suggests more focused antigenic responses in the uninvolved tumor-adjacent lung. Longer overall survival was associated with higher T cell density in blood, whereas shorter survival was associated with higher clonality in adjacent lung.

This sequence uses TRBV29-1 and TRBJ2-3; no D segment can be confidently identified. The clonotype originates from a male donor aged 60 or over with stage II squamous cell lung carcinoma. The sample was peripheral blood, taken before any cancer treatment. The CDR3 region reads CSATSTDTQYF. The sequence in DNA is TGCAGCGCCACTAGCACAGATACGCAGTATTTT.